One and the same sample provided the 27 T cell receptor beta chains below, sequenced in a study of T-cell reconstitution after alpha-beta-depleted transplantation in children. A library of TCRbeta sequences, prepared with unique molecular identifiers, was generated. MiXCR, run by TCRdb on the PCR reads, gives a single entry per CDR3 protein. The data show a few hundred thousand distinct CDR3 sequences, over 9% seen once. The specimen comprised PBMCs, sampled before TCRalphabeta/CD19-depleted stem cell transplant. The receptors derive from a boy younger than two with acute myeloid leukemia, due to receive a stem cell transplant.

This clonotype occurred a few times. The gene calls are TRBV11-1 and TRBJ2-7, with 11 nucleotides matching TRBD2. The trim removed 1 base at V and 1 base at J, leaving 12 bases unmatched. CDR1 SGHAT and CDR2 FQDESV come from the germline V gene (reference sequence). The CDR3 is 19 residues long. The DNA for the CDR3 is TGTGCCAGCAGCTTAGGGGGCCATCAGACTAGCGGGGCGTCCTACGAGCAGTACTTC. Translated, it gives CASSLGGHQTSGASYEQYF.

This clonotype appeared a few times. The J gene is TRBJ2-4, the V gene TRBV7-9, with 7 bases identical to TRBD1. This CDR3 comprises 15 residues. From germline, CDR1 is SEHNR and CDR2 FQNEAQ (reference sequence). The V gene end was trimmed by 5 bases and the J gene end by 4 bases; junction bases not matched to a gene: 8. The CDR3: CASSQSTGQKNIQYF. The CDR3 DNA sequence: TGTGCCAGCAGCCAATCAACGGGACAGAAAAACATTCAGTACTTC.

The V and J genes are TRBV27 and TRBJ1-1; D is unresolved. This CDR3 spans 15 amino acids. Germline lookup yields CDR1 MNHEY and CDR2 SMNVEV (reference sequence). Trimming took off 5 bases at V and 5 bases at J, with 18 bases between the two ends. The CDR3, as DNA: TGTGCCAGCAGTCCCATACCCAAGATAGTTACTGAAGCTTTCTTT. As protein: CASSPIPKIVTEAFF.

In its sample, this clonotype was seen many times. The gene calls are TRBV13 and TRBJ1-1; D not resolved. The CDR3 contains 12 residues. Germline V CDR1 and CDR2: PRHDT, FYEKMQ (reference sequence). The V gene lost 2 bases and the J gene lost 6 bases, with 7 bases spanning the gap. The DNA of the CDR3 is TGTGCCAGCAGCTTAAGTCGGGCTGAAGCTTTCTTT. Protein: CASSLSRAEAFF.

The chain combines TRBV5-8 with TRBJ2-7, with 11 bases matching TRBD2. The trim removed 3 bases at V and 4 bases at J, leaving 6 bases unmatched. CDR1 and CDR2 (germline): SGHTS, YDEGEE. This CDR3 contains 15 residues. The DNA for the CDR3 is TGTGCCAGCAGCTCCTCCGGGACTAGCGGTTACGAGCAGTACTTC. Its protein is CASSSSGTSGYEQYF.

CDR3 bases: TGCAGTGTTTCGGGAGTGGCGACAGATACGCAGTATTTT. This codes for CSVSGVATDTQYF. This rearrangement joins TRBV20-1 to TRBJ2-3, with D perhaps matching TRBD2 (6 bases). CDR1 is DFQATT, CDR2 SNEGSKA, per germline (reference sequence). The CDR3 is 13 amino acids. Trimming pared 7 bases from V and 3 bases from J, leaving 14 bases between.

This clonotype has at least ten counts. The chain combines TRBV5-1 with TRBJ2-7; 8 bases line up with TRBD1. CDR3 size: 15 residues. Germline values: CDR1 SGHRS, CDR2 YFSETQ. Trimming cost V 2 bases and J 5 bases; bases outside gene matches: 9. The CDR3 DNA follows: TGCGCCAGCAGCTTAACTTCAGGGGGCACAAACGAGCAGTACTTC. It yields the protein CASSLTSGGTNEQYF.

This clonotype has more than one count but fewer than ten. V and J are TRBV12-5 and TRBJ2-5, with D perhaps matching TRBD1 (6 bases). This CDR3 is 18 amino acids long. CDR1 LGHNT and CDR2 FRNRAP come from the germline V gene. V lost 0 bases and J lost 2, with 19 bases in between. This CDR3 is CASGLVLRDTLAQETQYF. DNA of the CDR3: TGTGCTAGTGGTTTGGTATTGAGGGACACCTTGGCGCAAGAGACCCAGTACTTC.

This clonotype appeared a few times. This chain links TRBV7-3 with TRBJ2-7, with a tentative D call TRBD2 (6 bases). Germline V gene sequence: CDR1 SGHTA, CDR2 FQGTGA. The CDR3 is 15 amino acids. Trimming took 2 bases from V and 9 from J, leaving 20 bases between them. CDR3 sequence: CASSLSPGPGGVQYF. The DNA of the CDR3 is TGTGCCAGCAGCTTATCCCCAGGTCCCGGGGGTGTGCAGTACTTC.

This clonotype was seen many times. The chain employs TRBV5-1 and TRBJ1-4, with 8 bases that match TRBD1. With V trimmed by 0 bases and J by 4 bases, 2 bases remained unmatched. CDR3 length: 15 amino acids. Germline V gene sequence: CDR1 SGHRS, CDR2 YFSETQ. The DNA of the CDR3 is TGCGCCAGCAGCTTGGACGGACAGGGTAATGAAAAACTGTTTTTT. Encoded protein: CASSLDGQGNEKLFF.

The V and J genes are TRBV7-2 and TRBJ1-1, with TRBD1 matching 11 bases. V gave up 2 bases and J gave up 10 bases; unmatched junction bases: 12. Looked up from germline, CDR1 is SGHTA and CDR2 is FQGNSA. The CDR3 contains 16 residues. CDR3 residues: CASSLSSGTGGILAFF. DNA of the CDR3: TGTGCCAGCAGCTTATCATCCGGGACAGGGGGGATTTTAGCTTTCTTT.

This clonotype was seen ten or more times. The chain is built from TRBV24-1 and TRBJ2-7; either TRBD1 or TRBD2 may fit D (7 bases each). V gave up 4 bases and J gave up 5 bases, with 20 bases separating them. The CDR3 loop spans 16 amino acids. Per germline, CDR1 KGHDR and CDR2 SFDVKD. CDR3 residues: CATSDPRATGRDEQYF. CDR3 DNA sequence: TGTGCCACCAGTGACCCGCGGGCGACAGGGAGGGACGAGCAGTACTTC.

This clonotype was picked up many times. The chain carries TRBV6-1 and TRBJ2-2; D uncertain. Germline V gene lookup returns CDR1 MNHNS and CDR2 SASEGT. The V gene lost 6 bases and the J gene lost 1 base, with 12 bases spanning the gap. The CDR3 runs 15 residues. The CDR3 DNA follows: TGTGCCAGCAGGATCCAGAGCCTGAACACCGGGGAGCTGTTTTTT. Encoded protein: CASRIQSLNTGELFF.

This clonotype has ten or more counts. V and J are TRBV5-6 and TRBJ2-5; D not certain. The V end lost 0 bases, the J end lost 5 bases, and 8 bases lay between the germline ends. The CDR3 runs to 13 residues. Germline CDR1 reads SGHDT; CDR2 reads YYEEEE. The CDR3: CASSLVVWETQYF. The CDR3 region has the DNA TGTGCCAGCAGCTTGGTAGTGTGGGAGACCCAGTACTTC.

This clonotype was seen a few times. This rearrangement joins TRBV9 to TRBJ2-1; 9 positions match TRBD2. The length of the CDR3 is 15 residues. V shed 0 bases, J shed 6 bases, and the junction held 4 bases outside the gene matches. In germline, CDR1 is SGDLS, CDR2 YYNGEE. The DNA of the CDR3 is TGTGCCAGCAGCGTAGATAGCGGGAGTCGCAATGAGCAGTTCTTC. It is translated as CASSVDSGSRNEQFF.

A word on this clonotype: Being one base from a much bigger clone, this may be a read error. The V and J genes are TRBV20-1 and TRBJ2-7, with D uncertain. The CDR3 extends over 11 amino acids. CDR1 and CDR2 from the germline V gene are DFQATT and SNEGSKA (reference sequence). The CDR3 protein is CSANSNYEQNF. CDR3 sequence (DNA): TGCAGTGCGAATTCCAACTACGAGCAGAACTTC.

This clonotype has at least ten counts. The V call is TRBV3-1, the J call TRBJ2-7; D gene uncertain. This CDR3 region has 14 residues. In germline, CDR1 is LGHDT, CDR2 YNNKEL (reference sequence). V lost 0 bases to trimming and J lost 3 bases, with 9 bases between them. In DNA form, the CDR3 reads TGTGCCAGCAGCCAAGATCGTCAGATCTACGAGCAGTACTTC. Encoded protein: CASSQDRQIYEQYF.

Details on this clonotype: This may arise from a read error, as a much more abundant clone is one base away. The chain carries TRBV6-2 or TRBV6-3 and TRBJ1-4, with TRBD1 as a possible D gene (5 bases). Germline lookup yields CDR1 MNHEY and CDR2 SVGEGT. V was cut by 5 bases and J by 2 bases, with 12 bases left in between. This CDR3 spans 15 amino acids. As DNA, the CDR3 is TGTGCCAGCAGTCCTCAAGGGGTGACTAATGAAAAACTGTTTTTT. Amino acids: CASSPQGVTNEKLFF.

The sample holds a few counts of this clonotype. V and J are TRBV23-1 and TRBJ2-2; maybe TRBD1 (7 bases). TRBV23-1 belongs to the ORF category, with a function that is uncertain. Trimming left V 0 bases short and J 3 bases short, with 11 bases between. The CDR3 covers 16 residues. This CDR3 reads CASSQSGGGYTGELFF. The CDR3, as DNA: TGCGCCAGCAGTCAATCAGGAGGGGGCTACACCGGGGAGCTGTTTTTT.

The V and J genes are TRBV7-9 and TRBJ2-2; D uncertain. CDR1 SEHNR and CDR2 FQNEAQ come from the germline V gene (reference sequence). CDR3 length: 16 residues. Trimming left V 5 bases short and J 0 bases short, with 13 bases between. CDR3 in DNA: TGTGCCAGCAGCCCCCCCGGGTTTTCGAACACCGGGGAGCTGTTTTTT. Translating it yields CASSPPGFSNTGELFF.

This clonotype was recorded at least ten times. The chain has TRBV20-1 and TRBJ2-5; D is unresolved. From germline, CDR1 is DFQATT and CDR2 SNEGSKA (reference sequence). V was clipped by 1 base and J by 2 bases, with 8 bases between them. The CDR3 runs to 13 residues. CDR3 sequence: CSARVTAQETQYF. In nucleotides, the CDR3 is TGCAGTGCTAGAGTCACAGCACAAGAGACCCAGTACTTC.

This clonotype was picked up many times. The chain combines TRBV4-3 with TRBJ2-6, with D perhaps TRBD1 (5 bases). Germline V gene lookup returns CDR1 LGHNA and CDR2 YSLEER. The CDR3 is made up of 19 amino acids. Trimming removed 0 bases from V and 0 bases from J, with 15 bases in between. The CDR3 DNA sequence: TGCGCCAGCAGCCAAGAAGCCATAGGGGTCCTCTCTGGGGCCAACGTCCTGACTTTC. This sequence encodes CASSQEAIGVLSGANVLTF.

The chain combines TRBV28 with TRBJ2-7; TRBD1 matches 7 bases. Germline V lookup: CDR1 MDHEN, CDR2 SYDVKM. Trimming removed 5 bases from V and 2 bases from J; junction bases left unmatched: 12. CDR3 length: 16 residues. Here the CDR3 reads CASSTTGSSRTYEQYF. The CDR3 region has the DNA TGTGCCAGCAGTACGACAGGGTCCAGCCGAACCTACGAGCAGTACTTC. Complete variable domain (other parts from reference TRBV28 and TRBJ2-7): DVKVTQSSRYLVKRTGEKVFLECVQDMDHENMFWYRQDPGLGLRLIYFSYDVKMKEKGDIPEGYSVSREKKERFSLILESASTNQTSMYLCASSTTGSSRTYEQYFGPGTRLTVT.

With regard to this clonotype: A much larger clonotype is one base distant, so this may be a read error. V and J are TRBV20-1 and TRBJ2-7; tentative D call: TRBD2 (5 bases). In germline, CDR1 is DFQATT, CDR2 SNEGSKA (reference sequence). The CDR3 totals 13 residues. The CDR3 protein is CCAREGFPYEQYF. The CDR3 nucleotides read TGCTGTGCTAGAGAGGGTTTTCCCTACGAGCAGTACTTC.

This clonotype appeared many times. This chain connects TRBV7-7 to TRBJ2-5, with D perhaps TRBD2 (6 bases). The V end lost 4 bases, the J end lost 2 bases, and 11 bases lay between the germline ends. The V gene's germline CDR1 is SSHAT and CDR2 FNYEAQ (reference sequence). The CDR3 totals 14 residues. CDR3 region: CASSSGSGQETQYF. The CDR3 nucleotides are TGTGCCAGCAGCTCAGGAAGCGGGCAAGAGACCCAGTACTTC.

This clonotype was counted at least ten times. CDR3: CSASLGLAGPYEQYF. CDR3 sequence (DNA): TGCAGTGCTAGCCTGGGACTAGCGGGACCCTACGAGCAGTACTTC. This rearrangement joins TRBV20-1 to TRBJ2-7; 13 positions match TRBD2. The CDR3 sequence is 15 residues long. Per germline, CDR1 DFQATT and CDR2 SNEGSKA (reference sequence). Unmatched junction bases numbered 4, after V lost 3 bases and J lost 2 bases.

This clonotype has a handful of counts. This chain connects TRBV6-5 to TRBJ2-1; D possibly matches TRBD1 or TRBD2 (6 bases each). This CDR3 comprises 16 residues. Germline V gives CDR1 MNHEY, CDR2 SVGAGI. Between the trimmed V and J ends, which lost 0 bases and 3 bases, there was a span of 12 bases. The DNA for the CDR3 is TGTGCCAGCAGTTACTCAGGGGGACTGCTCTACAATGAGCAGTTCTTC. Translating it yields CASSYSGGLLYNEQFF.